This T cell receptor beta chain was sequenced for a study of blood T cells in healthy people across ages (dated by TCRdb to the mid-2010s). The study in broad terms: In model experiments, template switching captured about one uniquely barcoded TCR beta cDNA molecule for every two T cells. Using deep sequencing normalized with unique cDNA molecular identifiers, the study measured how TCR beta repertoire diversity changes with age. The donors were divided into four age groups: young (average approximately 16 years), middle-aged (roughly 40), aged (under 70) and long-lived (about 90). To avoid experimental bias, donors of different ages were distributed randomly across sequencing lanes. Using the same blood draw, the study looked at two additional independent replicas of 1 million unique cDNA reads for two donors, one aged 18 to 30 and the other aged 80 or older.

CDR1 and CDR2 (SGHRS, YFSETQ) derive from the germline V gene. The junction carries 13 bases between V and J, which are trimmed by 2 bases and 8 bases respectively. From its cysteine to its phenylalanine, the CDR3 spans 14 amino acids. Only the CDR3 DNA is retained, 42 bases long and in frame from the first base. The library was obtained by 5' RACE. Sequenced using an Illumina HiSeq 2500. A second PCR of roughly 6 to 11 cycles was run with a J-beta primer mix and a sample-barcoded 5' primer. A unique molecular identifier was introduced onto each TCR beta cDNA molecule by a template-switch 5' adaptor carrying 12 random nucleotides. Each sample yielded at least 2.5 million CDR3-containing paired-end reads. First-strand cDNA synthesis was performed from all RNA using the Mint cDNA synthesis kit, with priming by a TRBC-specific oligonucleotide. Following uracil-DNA glycosylase treatment, all cDNA underwent a first 18-cycle PCR with the universal primers M1SS and BC2_uni_R. The paper's data handling went like this. Each sample was normalized by randomly selecting 1 million high-quality reads, each carrying a distinct molecular identifier. Instead of being binned into consensus sequences, reads with shared molecular identifiers were discarded. MiTCR, with a Q25 quality threshold and the strictest error-elimination algorithm, was used for CDR3 identification, clonotype clustering and error correction. A nonparametric unseen species model with Euler transformation was used to estimate a lower bound on total TCR beta diversity. The raw public reads went through TCRdb reprocessing: fastp at Q25, MiXCR clone calling, in-frame beta chains kept. Rows matching on CDR3 protein sequence are summarized as one entry with the most common DNA and genes. What appears here as the V and J calls and clone size reflects TCRdb's work, not the paper's. Recorded for this sample are more than 500,000 distinct CDR3 sequences; 25% to 30% of them occurred a single time. 15% to 20% of the sample is in the top ten clones.

Concerning this clonotype itself: What antigen it recognizes has not been identified. Within one base of it there is no much larger clone, and no base qualities were kept.

Donors were under 40 systemically healthy Caucasian individuals from Russia aged about 6 to 100 years. Ten milliliters of peripheral blood were drawn from each donor into EDTA-treated Vacutainer tubes. Ficoll-Paque density-gradient centrifugation was used to isolate PBMCs, with at least 6 million per sample. Total RNA, at least 6 micrograms per sample, was extracted from PBMCs with Trizol reagent. Naive CD45RAhigh/CD27high T cell percentages were measured by flow cytometry on a PBMC aliquot from every donor. The investigation overall reported the following: Since profiling was done on bulk unsorted PBMCs, naive and antigen-experienced compartments could not be conclusively compared. Total diversity estimates from one million sequenced T cells were considered lower bounds and underestimates. The long-lived group showed more naive CD4+ T cells, fewer expanded clones and increased TCR diversity than the aged group, suggesting age selection. Donor CMV infection status was unknown, potentially confounding age-related changes in expanded clonotypes. Observed TCR beta diversity correlated strongly with the percentage of naive T cells measured by flow cytometry. Observed TCR beta diversity per million T cells fell roughly linearly with age, and a significant reduction was already apparent by age around 40.

Sequenced input: blood. The rearranged chain carries TRBV5-1 and TRBJ1-4; the D region possibly corresponds to TRBD1 (5 bases align). The sequence came from a woman in her 70s in good health. The DNA sequence is TGCGCCAGCAGCTTCGGGGGACGCGGCGAAAAACTGTTTTTT. It encodes CASSFGGRGEKLFF.